The next 18 T cell receptor beta chains were all read from a single sample in a study of identical twins. Via MiXCR, TCRdb re-called the 5' RACE reads, giving one row per CDR3 protein. The sample yields roughly 540,000 distinct CDR3 sequences, around 20% seen once. In addition, the sample was reused for a study of T cells expressing NK-cell markers.

Sequenced material: CD4+ T cells sorted from blood. The receptors were gathered from a woman aged 18-30 years in good health.

In its sample, this clonotype was seen a few times. J is TRBJ1-1 and V is TRBV12-3 or TRBV12-4; TRBD1 matches at 7 bases. This CDR3 has 13 amino acids. V dropped 6 bases and J dropped 4; count of bases not matched to a gene: 5. The CDR3 reads CASRRGLGTEAFF. DNA for the CDR3: TGTGCCAGCAGGAGGGGGCTCGGCACTGAAGCTTTCTTT.

The J gene is TRBJ2-3, the V gene TRBV20-1; tentative D call: TRBD2 (5 bases). Trimming removed 3 bases from V and 0 bases from J, with 19 bases in between. The length of the CDR3 is 17 residues. The V gene's germline CDR1 is DFQATT and CDR2 SNEGSKA (reference sequence). The CDR3 bases are TGCAGTGCTAGGATTCCTTTTTTAGCGCAGAGCACAGATACGCAGTATTTT. Residues: CSARIPFLAQSTDTQYF.

This clonotype showed up just a few times. The chain couples TRBV9 to TRBJ1-5; the D is unclear. CDR3 size: 14 residues. The germline V and J ends were trimmed by 0 bases and 2 bases, with 6 bases remaining between them. Germline V gives CDR1 SGDLS, CDR2 YYNGEE. The CDR3 region is CASSVAGGNQPQHF. As DNA, the CDR3 is TGTGCCAGCAGCGTAGCCGGGGGCAATCAGCCCCAGCATTTT.

The genes are TRBV12-5 and TRBJ2-1, with 10 bases matching TRBD2. Per germline, CDR1 LGHNT and CDR2 FRNRAP. CDR3 length equals 15 residues. Trimming removed 6 bases from V and 5 bases from J; junction bases left unmatched: 7. CDR3 in DNA: TGTGCTAGTGGGCAGGGGGGACTAGCGAACAATGAGCAGTTCTTC. Its translation: CASGQGGLANNEQFF.

The V and J genes are TRBV27 and TRBJ2-1; D is possibly TRBD1 or TRBD2 (5 bases each). Germline V gene lookup returns CDR1 MNHEY and CDR2 SMNVEV (reference sequence). This CDR3 is built from 15 residues. V gave up 2 bases and J gave up 10 bases, with 18 bases separating them. For the CDR3, the DNA is TGTGCCAGCAGTTTAATAGCGATCCAGGGATGGGAGCAGTTCTTC. This codes for CASSLIAIQGWEQFF.

The CDR3 DNA sequence: TGCGCCAGCAGCTCCGGGACTAGCGGAAAAGAGACCCAGTACTTC. Translated: CASSSGTSGKETQYF. The chain combines TRBV5-1 with TRBJ2-5, with 11 positions matching TRBD2. Trimming took 3 bases from V and 3 from J; bases not matched to a gene: 4. CDR1 and CDR2 (germline): SGHRS, YFSETQ. This CDR3 comprises 15 residues.

This clonotype has more than one count but fewer than ten. The chain carries TRBV9 and TRBJ2-7, with 8 nucleotides matching TRBD1. Germline V lookup: CDR1 SGDLS, CDR2 YYNGEE. The V segment lost 3 bases and the J segment 2 bases; nucleotides outside the gene matches: 4. This CDR3 region has 14 residues. The CDR3 spells CASSAGQGTYEQYF. The CDR3 DNA sequence: TGTGCCAGCAGCGCCGGACAGGGCACCTACGAGCAGTACTTC.

This clonotype has more than one count but fewer than ten. J is TRBJ1-4 and V is TRBV20-1; D is ambiguous. Germline V gives CDR1 DFQATT, CDR2 SNEGSKA (reference sequence). V was trimmed by 4 bases and J by 8 bases, leaving 8 bases between them. This CDR3 is 11 amino acids long. CDR3 DNA: TGCAGTGCTACCGCAAGAGAAAAACTGTTTTTT. This sequence encodes CSATAREKLFF.

The rearrangement uses TRBV5-1 and TRBJ2-5; the D gene is possibly TRBD2 (6 bases). The CDR3 runs to 17 residues. Germline CDR1 SGHRS, CDR2 YFSETQ. V gave up 4 bases and J gave up 2 bases, with 21 bases separating them. The CDR3 loop reads CASSPGLIPGPQETQYF. The CDR3 region has the DNA TGCGCCAGCAGCCCGGGACTGATCCCGGGCCCGCAAGAGACCCAGTACTTC.

This clonotype was seen only a few times. The chain couples TRBV11-2 to TRBJ2-7; the D gene is possibly TRBD1 (6 bases). Germline values: CDR1 SGHAT, CDR2 FQNNGV. The CDR3 is 15 residues long. Trimming shortened V by 4 bases and J by 8 bases, and 21 bases separated the two germline ends. The CDR3 bases are TGTGCCAGCAGCTACCTCGCGACAGGAACTACGAAGCAGTACTTC. It yields the protein CASSYLATGTTKQYF.

The rearrangement links TRBV3-1 to TRBJ2-3; TRBD2 aligns across 8 bases. The J segment lost 5 bases and the V segment lost 4 bases, leaving 5 bases of the junction unmatched. The CDR3 sequence is 14 residues long. Germline V CDR1 and CDR2: LGHDT, YNNKEL (reference sequence). CDR3 DNA sequence: TGTGCCAGCAGCCCGCGGGGGGCTAGAGATACGCAGTATTTT. Translating gives CASSPRGARDTQYF.

This chain links TRBV7-2 with TRBJ2-7; unclear D gene. CDR1 SGHTA and CDR2 FQGNSA come from the germline V gene. V was cut by 5 bases and J by 1 base, with 18 bases left in between. The CDR3 totals 16 residues. In nucleotides, the CDR3 is TGTGCCAGCAGCGCCACCCTTGGAATGCCTTCCTACGAGCAGTACTTC. Its translation: CASSATLGMPSYEQYF.

The CDR3: CASSQERRRGGYTF. For the CDR3, the DNA is TGTGCCAGCAGCCAAGAACGGCGCCGGGGAGGCTACACCTTC. The rearrangement links TRBV3-1 to TRBJ1-2; D gene uncertain. Germline CDR1 is LGHDT and CDR2 is YNNKEL (reference sequence). Trimming cost V 0 bases and J 8 bases, with 13 bases left between them. CDR3 length: 14 amino acids.

The chain links TRBV6-1 to TRBJ1-5; the match to TRBD1 covers 7 bases. V lost 6 bases and J lost 10; bases outside the gene matches: 9. The germline CDR1 and CDR2 sequences are MNHNS and SASEGT. The CDR3 is 13 amino acids. CDR3 loop: CASRRDSLSPQHF. In DNA, the CDR3 is TGTGCCAGCAGGCGGGACAGCCTTAGTCCCCAGCATTTT.

This chain joins TRBV29-1 and TRBJ1-1, with 7 bases identical to TRBD1. Germline CDR1 is SQVTM and CDR2 is ANQGSEA. V lost 2 bases, J lost 3 bases, and 6 bases stayed unmatched. This CDR3 spans 14 amino acids. In nucleotides, the CDR3 is TGCAGCGTTGAAAAGGGGGCGGGGGACACTGAAGCTTTCTTT. Its protein product is CSVEKGAGDTEAFF.

V is TRBV20-1 and J is TRBJ1-5; the D is unclear. CDR3 length: 13 amino acids. Deletions cut 3 bases from V and 11 bases from J, with 17 bases between. Germline CDR1 and CDR2: DFQATT and SNEGSKA (reference sequence). The CDR3 DNA follows: TGCAGTGCTAGCCCCTCTGAGGGAAGGGCCCAGCATTTT. Its translation is CSASPSEGRAQHF.

This clonotype occurred a few times. The chain recombines TRBV6-1 with TRBJ1-4; no definite D call. V shed 6 bases and J shed 0 bases, with 11 bases lying between them. CDR3 size: 15 residues. Germline V CDR1 and CDR2: MNHNS, SASEGT. CDR3 sequence (DNA): TGTGCCAGCAGGCCCTCGCGTGCAACTAATGAAAAACTGTTTTTT. It codes for CASRPSRATNEKLFF.

This clonotype was seen ten or more times. CDR3 residues: CASSRWDSNQPQHF. CDR3 coding DNA: TGTGCCAGCAGTCGCTGGGATAGCAATCAGCCCCAGCATTTT. The chain has TRBV6-1 and TRBJ1-5, with unresolved D. Trimming pared 5 bases from V and 0 bases from J, leaving 8 bases between. The CDR3 has 14 amino acids. Germline CDR1 MNHNS, CDR2 SASEGT.